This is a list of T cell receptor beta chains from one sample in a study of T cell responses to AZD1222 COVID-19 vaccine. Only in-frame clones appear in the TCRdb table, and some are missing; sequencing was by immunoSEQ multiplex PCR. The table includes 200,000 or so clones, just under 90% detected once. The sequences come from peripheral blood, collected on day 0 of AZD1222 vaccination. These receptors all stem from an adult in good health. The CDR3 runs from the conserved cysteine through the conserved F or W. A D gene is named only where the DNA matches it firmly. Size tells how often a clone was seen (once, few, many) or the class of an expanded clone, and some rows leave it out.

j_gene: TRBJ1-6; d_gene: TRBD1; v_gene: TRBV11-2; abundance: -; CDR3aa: CASSSKGTGSVYNSPLHF; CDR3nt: TGTGCCAGCAGCTCGAAGGGGACAGGGTCAGTTTATAATTCACCCCTCCACTTT
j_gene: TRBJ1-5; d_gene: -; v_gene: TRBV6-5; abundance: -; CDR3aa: CASSRNQPQHF; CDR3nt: TGTGCCAGCAGTCGGAATCAGCCCCAGCATTTT
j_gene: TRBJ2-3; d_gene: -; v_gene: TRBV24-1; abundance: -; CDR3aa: CATASGATDTQYF; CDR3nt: TGTGCCACCGCATCTGGAGCCACAGATACGCAGTATTTT
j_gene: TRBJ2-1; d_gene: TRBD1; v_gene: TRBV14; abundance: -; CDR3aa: CASSQVRGLFNEQFF; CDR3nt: TGTGCCAGCAGCCAAGTCAGGGGGCTATTCAATGAGCAGTTCTTC
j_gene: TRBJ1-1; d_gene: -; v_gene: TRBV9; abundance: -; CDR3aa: CASSLESYAPNTEAFF; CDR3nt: TGTGCCAGCAGCTTAGAGTCATACGCGCCGAACACTGAAGCTTTCTTT
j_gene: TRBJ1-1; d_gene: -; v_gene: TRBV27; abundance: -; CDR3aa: CASSLAGVRTEAFF; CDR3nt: TGTGCCAGCAGTCTTGCAGGGGTCCGGACTGAAGCTTTCTTT
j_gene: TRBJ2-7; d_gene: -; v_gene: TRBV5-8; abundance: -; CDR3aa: CASSLAKRGGQYF; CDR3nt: TGTGCCAGCAGCTTGGCCAAAAGGGGCGGGCAGTACTTC
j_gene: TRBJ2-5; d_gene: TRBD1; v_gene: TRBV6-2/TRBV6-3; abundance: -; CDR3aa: CASSSGTGVFETQYF; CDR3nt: TGTGCCAGCAGTTCCGGGACAGGGGTTTTCGAGACCCAGTACTTC
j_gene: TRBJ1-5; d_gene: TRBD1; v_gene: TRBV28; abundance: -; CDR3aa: CASCAGKDRGNQPQHF; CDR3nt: TGTGCCAGTTGCGCGGGGAAGGACAGGGGCAATCAGCCCCAGCATTTT
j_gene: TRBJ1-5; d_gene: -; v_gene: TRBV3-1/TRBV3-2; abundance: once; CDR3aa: CASIPGHPLSGGQPQHF; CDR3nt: TGTGCCAGCATACCGGGACACCCACTCTCGGGAGGTCAGCCCCAGCATTTT
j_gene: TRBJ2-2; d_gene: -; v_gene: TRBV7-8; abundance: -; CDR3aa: CASSPRVSGELFF; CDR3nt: TGTGCCAGCAGCCCAAGGGTCTCCGGGGAGCTGTTTTTT
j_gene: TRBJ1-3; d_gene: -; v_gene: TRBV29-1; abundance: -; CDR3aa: CSVARGWGASGNTIYF; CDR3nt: TGCAGCGTTGCTCGGGGTTGGGGGGCTTCTGGAAACACCATATATTTT
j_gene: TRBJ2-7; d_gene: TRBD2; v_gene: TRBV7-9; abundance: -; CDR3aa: CASSLEGLAGWGGSYEQYF; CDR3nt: TGTGCCAGCAGCTTAGAGGGACTAGCGGGATGGGGGGGTTCCTACGAGCAGTACTTC
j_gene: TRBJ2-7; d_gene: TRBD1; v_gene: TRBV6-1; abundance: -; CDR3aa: CASSEGGTGLYEQYF; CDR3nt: TGTGCCAGCAGTGAAGGTGGGACAGGGCTCTACGAGCAGTACTTC
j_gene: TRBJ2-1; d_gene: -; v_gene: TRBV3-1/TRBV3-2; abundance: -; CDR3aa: CASSPPTPDEQFF; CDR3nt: TGTGCCAGCAGCCCGCCGACACCCGATGAGCAGTTCTTC
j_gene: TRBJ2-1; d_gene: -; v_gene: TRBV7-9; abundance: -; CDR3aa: CASSPRGAYEQFF; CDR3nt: TGTGCCAGCAGCCCCCGAGGGGCCTATGAGCAGTTCTTC
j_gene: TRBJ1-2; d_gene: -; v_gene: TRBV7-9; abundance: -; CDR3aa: CASSLVQTRYGYTF; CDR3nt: TGTGCCAGCAGCTTAGTACAGACACGCTATGGCTACACCTTC
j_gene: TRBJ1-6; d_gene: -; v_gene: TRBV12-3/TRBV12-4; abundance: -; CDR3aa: CAIRRAYNSPLHF; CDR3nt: TGTGCCATCAGAAGGGCCTATAATTCACCCCTCCACTTT
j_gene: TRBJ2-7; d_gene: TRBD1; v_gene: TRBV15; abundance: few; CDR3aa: CATSRPSGTGGYEQYF; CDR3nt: TGTGCCACCAGCAGACCTTCAGGGACAGGGGGTTACGAGCAGTACTTC
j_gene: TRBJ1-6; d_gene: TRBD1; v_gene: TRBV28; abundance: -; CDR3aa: CASSLLTGGMASPLHF; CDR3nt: TGTGCCAGCAGTTTACTAACAGGGGGCATGGCTTCACCCCTCCACTTT
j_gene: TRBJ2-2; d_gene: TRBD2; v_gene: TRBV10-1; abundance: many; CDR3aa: CASSESYRATMTSGGRDTGELFF; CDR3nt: TGCGCCAGCAGTGAGTCTTATAGGGCGACGATGACTAGCGGGGGGAGGGACACCGGGGAGCTGTTTTTT
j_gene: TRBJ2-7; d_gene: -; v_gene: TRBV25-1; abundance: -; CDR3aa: CASSDWQDEQYF; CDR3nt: TGTGCCAGCAGTGATTGGCAGGACGAGCAGTACTTC
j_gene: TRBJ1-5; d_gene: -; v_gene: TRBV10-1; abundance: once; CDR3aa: CASRDRSDQPQHF; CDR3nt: TGCGCCAGCAGAGACCGGTCCGACCAGCCCCAGCATTTT
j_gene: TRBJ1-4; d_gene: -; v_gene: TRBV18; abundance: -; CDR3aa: CASSPTTRWTNEKLFF; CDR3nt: TGTGCCAGCTCACCGACGACCCGGTGGACTAATGAAAAACTGTTTTTT
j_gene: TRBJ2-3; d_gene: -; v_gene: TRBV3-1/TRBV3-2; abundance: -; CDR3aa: CASSQYKLTASTDTQYF; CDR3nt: TGTGCCAGCAGCCAATATAAATTGACGGCTAGCACAGATACGCAGTATTTT
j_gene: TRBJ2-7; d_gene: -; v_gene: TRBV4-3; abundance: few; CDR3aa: CASSQVSGPYEQYF; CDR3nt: TGCGCCAGCAGCCAAGTTAGCGGACCCTACGAGCAGTACTTC
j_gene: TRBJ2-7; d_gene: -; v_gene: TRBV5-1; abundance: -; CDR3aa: CASSLNYRGYEQYF; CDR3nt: TGCGCCAGCAGCTTGAACTACCGGGGCTACGAGCAGTACTTC
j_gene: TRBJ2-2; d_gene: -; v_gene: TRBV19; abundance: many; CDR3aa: CASSMGRGGELFF; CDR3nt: TGTGCCAGTAGTATGGGAAGAGGCGGGGAGCTGTTTTTT
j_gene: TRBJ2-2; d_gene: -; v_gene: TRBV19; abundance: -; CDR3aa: CASRNSVTQNTGELFF; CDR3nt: TGTGCCAGTAGAAACAGTGTGACCCAGAACACCGGGGAGCTGTTTTTT
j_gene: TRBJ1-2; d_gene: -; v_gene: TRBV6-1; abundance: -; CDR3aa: CASSATGLQTANGYTF; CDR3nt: TGTGCCAGCAGTGCAACTGGACTCCAAACGGCCAATGGCTACACCTTC
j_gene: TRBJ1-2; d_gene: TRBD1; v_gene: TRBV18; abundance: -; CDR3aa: CASSPPGQMATTF; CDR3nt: TGTGCCAGCTCGCCACCGGGACAGATGGCTACCACCTTC
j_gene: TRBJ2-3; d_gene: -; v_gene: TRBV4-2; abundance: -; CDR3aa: CASSQRGPPTDTQYF; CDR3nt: TGTGCCAGCAGCCAACGAGGGCCGCCCACAGATACGCAGTATTTT
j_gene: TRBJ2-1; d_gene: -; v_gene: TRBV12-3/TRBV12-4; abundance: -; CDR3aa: CASSGINEQFF; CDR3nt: TGTGCCAGCAGCGGCATCAATGAGCAGTTCTTC
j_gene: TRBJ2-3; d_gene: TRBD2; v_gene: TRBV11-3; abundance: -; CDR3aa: CASSMGTSGSSDTQYF; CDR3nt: TGTGCCAGCAGCATGGGGACTAGCGGGAGCTCAGATACGCAGTATTTT
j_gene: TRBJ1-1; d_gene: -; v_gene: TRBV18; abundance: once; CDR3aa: CASSPDREAFF; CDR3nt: TGTGCCAGCTCACCAGACAGAGAAGCTTTCTTT
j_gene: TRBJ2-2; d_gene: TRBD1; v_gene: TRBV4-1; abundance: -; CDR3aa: CASSQDLRFHRGSSGELFF; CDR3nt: TGCGCCAGCAGCCAAGATCTACGGTTCCACAGGGGTTCATCCGGGGAGCTGTTTTTT
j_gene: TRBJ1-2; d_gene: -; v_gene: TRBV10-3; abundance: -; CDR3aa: CAISESTLTGSHGYTF; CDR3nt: TGTGCCATCAGTGAGTCGACCCTCACGGGTTCCCATGGCTACACCTTC
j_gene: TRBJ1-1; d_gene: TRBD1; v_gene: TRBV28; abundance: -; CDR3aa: CASSTGTVNTEAFF; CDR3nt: TGTGCCAGCAGTACCGGGACAGTGAACACTGAAGCTTTCTTT
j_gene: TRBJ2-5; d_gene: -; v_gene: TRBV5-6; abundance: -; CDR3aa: CASSFSTNLPQETQYF; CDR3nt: TGTGCCAGCAGCTTTTCTACTAACCTCCCACAAGAGACCCAGTACTTC
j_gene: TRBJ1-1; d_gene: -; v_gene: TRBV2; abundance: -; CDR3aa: CASSADPQTYMNTEAFF; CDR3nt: TGTGCCAGCAGTGCCGACCCCCAGACGTATATGAACACTGAAGCTTTCTTT
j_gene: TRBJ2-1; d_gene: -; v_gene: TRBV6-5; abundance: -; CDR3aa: CASSYYPGGNEQFF; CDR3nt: TGTGCCAGCAGTTACTACCCCGGGGGCAATGAGCAGTTCTTC
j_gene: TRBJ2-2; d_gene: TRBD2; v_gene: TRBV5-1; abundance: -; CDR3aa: CASGRLADTGELFF; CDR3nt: TGCGCCAGCGGCCGACTAGCGGACACCGGGGAGCTGTTTTTT
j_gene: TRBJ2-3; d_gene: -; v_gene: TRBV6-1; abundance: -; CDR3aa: CASSDGSTDTQYF; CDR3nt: TGTGCCAGCAGTGACGGATCCACAGATACGCAGTATTTT
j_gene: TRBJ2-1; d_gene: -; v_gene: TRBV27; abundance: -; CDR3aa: CASSLMSFDEQFF; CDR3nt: TGTGCCAGCAGTTTAATGAGTTTCGATGAGCAGTTCTTC
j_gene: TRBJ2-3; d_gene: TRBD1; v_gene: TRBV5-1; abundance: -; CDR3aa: CASSLQGNPDTQYF; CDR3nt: TGCGCCAGCAGCTTACAGGGGAACCCAGATACGCAGTATTTT
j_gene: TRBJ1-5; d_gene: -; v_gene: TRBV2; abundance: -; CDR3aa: CASSEVGRSNQPQHF; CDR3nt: TGTGCCAGCAGTGAGGTGGGGCGAAGCAATCAGCCCCAGCATTTT
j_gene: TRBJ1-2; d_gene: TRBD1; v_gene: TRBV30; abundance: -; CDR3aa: CAWRFGTGRDHYGYTF; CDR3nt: TGTGCCTGGAGGTTCGGGACAGGGAGAGACCACTATGGCTACACCTTC
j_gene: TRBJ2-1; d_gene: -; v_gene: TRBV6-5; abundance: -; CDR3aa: CASSYFSGQIYNEQFF; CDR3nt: TGTGCCAGCAGTTACTTTTCCGGACAGATTTACAATGAGCAGTTCTTC
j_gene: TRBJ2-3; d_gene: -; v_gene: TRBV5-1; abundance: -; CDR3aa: CASSLIGQLTDTQYF; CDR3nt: TGCGCCAGCAGCTTGATAGGCCAGCTCACAGATACGCAGTATTTT
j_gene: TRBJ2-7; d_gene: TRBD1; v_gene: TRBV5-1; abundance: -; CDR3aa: CASSLGIRDRGAITEQYF; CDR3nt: TGCGCCAGCAGCTTGGGAATCCGGGACAGGGGAGCAATAACGGAGCAGTACTTC
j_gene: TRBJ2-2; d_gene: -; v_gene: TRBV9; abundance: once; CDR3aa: CASSVVGTGELFF; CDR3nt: TGTGCCAGCAGCGTAGTAGGCACCGGGGAGCTGTTTTTT
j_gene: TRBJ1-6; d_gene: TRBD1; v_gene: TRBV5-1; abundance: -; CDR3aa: CASSLNRDSSNSPLHF; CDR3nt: TGCGCCAGCAGCCTTAACAGGGACAGCAGTAATTCACCCCTCCACTTT
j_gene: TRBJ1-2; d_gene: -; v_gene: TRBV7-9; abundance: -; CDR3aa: CASSRIDSLFTNYGYTF; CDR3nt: TGTGCCAGCAGCCGTATAGACAGCCTATTTACTAACTATGGCTACACCTTC